Below are 20 T cell receptor beta chains sequenced from a single sample in a study of response to subunit inactivated influenza vaccine. TCRdb reanalysed the RT-PCR reads using MiXCR and keeps one entry per CDR3 protein. This sample carries about 620,000 distinct CDR3 sequences, about 10% of them seen once, and the ten largest clones take 9.5% to 11%. The data also belong to a second study, concerning T cells expressing NK-cell markers. That source reports: With UMIs, 5'RACE template switching was used to make TCR beta cDNA.

The specimen was PBMCs from blood, collected on the day of vaccination. The receptor source for this set is a man between 45 and 60 years old who received an inactivated influenza vaccine.

The sample holds many counts of this clonotype. The V gene is TRBV28, the J gene TRBJ2-3; a weak D match, TRBD2 (5 bases). Between the trimmed V and J ends, which lost 2 bases and 0 bases, there was a span of 9 bases. Germline CDR1 is MDHEN and CDR2 is SYDVKM. The CDR3 covers 15 residues. CDR3: CASSLERSSTDTQYF. The DNA for the CDR3 is TGTGCCAGCAGTTTAGAGCGGAGTAGCACAGATACGCAGTATTTT.

The chain has TRBV12-3 or TRBV12-4 and TRBJ1-4; 9 bases agree with TRBD1. This CDR3 contains 14 residues. V shed 6 bases and J 5 bases; nucleotides not matched to a gene: 4. The CDR3 spells CASSYGTGNEKLFF. The CDR3 region has the DNA TGTGCCAGCAGCTACGGGACAGGGAATGAAAAACTGTTTTTT.

The chain carries TRBV6-2 or TRBV6-3 and TRBJ1-1; D gene unclear. The V and J ends lost 1 base and 0 bases respectively, with 12 bases between them. The germline V gene has CDR1 MNHEY and CDR2 SVGEGT. This CDR3 comprises 16 residues. The CDR3 spells CASSYFHPQLNTEAFF. CDR3 DNA sequence: TGTGCCAGCAGTTACTTTCATCCTCAATTGAACACTGAAGCTTTCTTT.

This clonotype was seen more than once but under ten times. V and J are TRBV7-9 and TRBJ2-4; tentative D call: TRBD2 (5 bases). CDR1 is SEHNR and CDR2 is FQNEAQ in the germline V gene (reference sequence). This CDR3 contains 14 residues. V was trimmed by 2 bases and J by 8 bases, leaving 13 bases between them. Written as DNA, the CDR3 is TGTGCCAGCAGCTTAAACCCGGGGTTGGACATTCAGTACTTC. This gives the protein CASSLNPGLDIQYF.

In DNA, the CDR3 is TGCGCCAGCAGCTTGATTGGGGACAGGGGCCACGAGCAGTACTTC. This translates into CASSLIGDRGHEQYF. The chain joins TRBV5-1 to TRBJ2-7; 10 positions match TRBD1. Germline-derived CDR1 and CDR2 are SGHRS and YFSETQ. Losses at the gene ends were 1 base for V and 5 bases for J; bases not matched to a gene: 6. The CDR3 runs 15 residues.

The rearrangement joins TRBV3-1 to TRBJ1-6; 7 bases line up with TRBD1. This CDR3 has 16 residues. Germline V gene data show CDR1 as LGHDT and CDR2 as YNNKEL (reference sequence). V trimming: 4 bases; J trimming: 9 bases; junction bases outside the gene matches: 12. CDR3 residues: CASSLTRGDMGSPLHF. The CDR3 DNA reads as TGTGCCAGCAGCCTTACCAGGGGGGATATGGGTTCACCCCTCCACTTT. Looking up the rest from reference TRBV3-1 and TRBJ1-6 gives the full variable domain: DTAVSQTPKYLVTQMGNDKSIKCEQNLGHDTMYWYKQDSKKFLKIMFSYNNKELIINETVPNRFSPKSPDKAHLNLHINSLELGDSAVYFCASSLTRGDMGSPLHFGNGTRLTVT.

A few counts support this clonotype. The rearrangement uses TRBV7-3 and TRBJ2-3, with D uncertain. CDR1 and CDR2 from the germline V gene are SGHTA and FQGTGA. Trimming took off 0 bases at V and 2 bases at J, with 9 bases between the two ends. The CDR3 length is 15 residues. The CDR3 region is CASSLTGIDTDTQYF. The CDR3 DNA follows: TGTGCCAGCAGCTTAACGGGAATAGACACAGATACGCAGTATTTT.

This clonotype was observed a few times. The chain joins TRBV9 to TRBJ2-2; 11 nucleotides align to TRBD2. Germline CDR1 and CDR2: SGDLS and YYNGEE. This CDR3 contains 16 residues. After removal of 0 bases from V and 5 bases from J, the junction contained 3 bases not matched to a gene. CDR3 loop: CASSVGLAGTTGELFF. Written as DNA, the CDR3 is TGTGCCAGCAGCGTAGGACTAGCGGGGACTACCGGGGAGCTGTTTTTT.

This clonotype was counted ten times or more. The chain uses TRBV29-1 and TRBJ2-1, with 8 nucleotides matching TRBD2. The V gene's germline CDR1 is SQVTM and CDR2 ANQGSEA. Unmatched junction bases numbered 1, after V lost 6 bases and J lost 0 bases. The CDR3 runs 13 residues. CDR3 sequence: CSVLAASYNEQFF. CDR3 bases: TGCAGCGTACTAGCGGCCTCCTACAATGAGCAGTTCTTC.

The table lists this clonotype with many counts. The chain joins TRBV6-2 or TRBV6-3 to TRBJ2-7, with D hard to call. The CDR3 length is 12 residues. CDR1 and CDR2 from the germline V gene are MNHEY and SVGEGT. V lost 2 bases and J lost 4, with 6 bases in between. The CDR3 sequence is CASSYAAYEQYF. CDR3 nucleotide sequence: TGTGCCAGCAGTTACGCGGCTTACGAGCAGTACTTC.

This clonotype was seen a handful of times. The chain carries TRBV29-1 and TRBJ2-3, with D perhaps matching TRBD2 (6 bases). The CDR3 loop spans 14 amino acids. Trimming pared 4 bases from V and 0 bases from J, leaving 11 bases between. Germline assignment: CDR1 SQVTM and CDR2 ANQGSEA. CDR3 in amino acids: CSVGKGRSTDTQYF. CDR3 in DNA: TGCAGCGTTGGAAAGGGGAGGAGCACAGATACGCAGTATTTT.

The V gene is TRBV20-1, the J gene TRBJ2-3; no definite D call. CDR1 and CDR2 from the germline V gene are DFQATT and SNEGSKA (reference sequence). This CDR3 is 12 amino acids long. With 3 bases removed from V and 2 bases from J, the gap between germline ends came to 6 bases. The CDR3 DNA follows: TGCAGTGCTAGGCAGGACACAGATACGCAGTATTTT. Translated, it gives CSARQDTDTQYF.

This clonotype was detected ten times or more. The chain recombines TRBV12-3 or TRBV12-4 with TRBJ1-3; 7 nucleotides line up with TRBD1. Trimming cost V 5 bases and J 4 bases; bases outside gene matches: 5. The CDR3 is 14 residues long. For the CDR3, the DNA is TGTGCCAGCAGTGTAACGGGACAGGGAAACACCATATATTTT. It codes for CASSVTGQGNTIYF.

This clonotype was seen only a few times. The DNA of the CDR3 is TGTGCCAGCAGTTACTCGAAAAATAGCAATCAGCCCCAGCATTTT. Protein product: CASSYSKNSNQPQHF. This chain joins TRBV6-5 and TRBJ1-5; D remains unclear. The CDR3 is 15 amino acids. The V and J ends lost 0 bases and 0 bases respectively, with 6 bases between them. CDR1 is MNHEY, CDR2 SVGAGI, per germline.

The table lists this clonotype with a few counts. The genes are TRBV4-3 and TRBJ2-1; 8 nucleotides align to TRBD2. V was clipped by 1 base and J by 3 bases; unmatched bases: 11. The V gene's germline CDR1 is LGHNA and CDR2 YSLEER. The CDR3 length is 18 residues. The CDR3 region has the DNA TGCGCCAGCAGCCAAGTTCCGATCAGCGGGGGAGTCTACAATGAGCAGTTCTTC. It yields the protein CASSQVPISGGVYNEQFF.

This clonotype showed up many times. The J gene is TRBJ2-1, the V gene TRBV7-3, with a weak D call TRBD2 (6 bases). Germline CDR1 reads SGHTA; CDR2 reads FQGTGA. Trimming shortened V by 8 bases and J by 2 bases, and 16 bases separated the two germline ends. This CDR3 has 15 amino acids. CDR3 bases: TGTGCCAGCTCCAGAGATAGCGGACCCTACAATGAGCAGTTCTTC. Its translation: CASSRDSGPYNEQFF.

The chain is built from TRBV5-5 and TRBJ2-2; 9 nucleotides agree with TRBD2. This CDR3 contains 16 residues. Germline V CDR1 and CDR2: SGHKS, YYEKEE (reference sequence). J gave up 4 bases and V 0 bases, and 4 bases lay outside the gene matches. The DNA of the CDR3 is TGTGCCAGCAGCTTGGGTAGCGGGAGCCTCACCGGGGAGCTGTTTTTT. Its translation is CASSLGSGSLTGELFF.

The chain's CDR3 is CASSYNGREQYF. The CDR3 DNA is TGTGCCAGCAGTTACAATGGGAGGGAGCAGTACTTC. The chain employs TRBV25-1 and TRBJ2-7; the D gene is possibly TRBD2 (6 bases). Trimming pared 5 bases from V and 7 bases from J, leaving 12 bases between. This CDR3 has 12 residues. Germline V gene sequence: CDR1 MGHDK, CDR2 SYGVNS.

This clonotype was counted a few times. The chain is built from TRBV7-2 and TRBJ1-5, with a weak D call TRBD1 (6 bases). The ends were cut back, 8 bases at V and 6 bases at J, with 14 bases in the middle. The germline V gene has CDR1 SGHTA and CDR2 FQGNSA. The CDR3 totals 13 residues. The CDR3 DNA follows: TGTGCCAGCGGCAGGGGAGGCGGTCAGCCCCAGCATTTT. This encodes CASGRGGGQPQHF.

Ten or more counts support this clonotype. The V call is TRBV7-9, the J call TRBJ1-1, with 9 positions matching TRBD1. The V gene end was trimmed by 4 bases and the J gene end by 8 bases; junction bases not matched to a gene: 2. The CDR3 runs 12 residues. Germline assignment: CDR1 SEHNR and CDR2 FQNEAQ (reference sequence). CDR3 protein: CASSYGQGEAFF. The CDR3 DNA reads TGTGCCAGCAGCTACGGACAGGGGGAAGCTTTCTTT.